One T cell receptor beta chain is described in this entry. This sample stems from a study of blood T cell repertoires in COVID-19. There are 15 residues in the CDR3. Trimming cost V 5 bases and J 3 bases, with 17 bases left between them. CDR1 SGHVS and CDR2 FQNEAQ come from the germline V gene. The method was immunoSEQ multiplex PCR; TCRdb's version includes in-frame clones alone and lacks a portion of them. The table has roughly 140,000 clones, roughly three quarters seen once. V is TRBV7-8 and J is TRBJ2-7; D is possibly TRBD1 (5 bases). The sequenced material came from peripheral blood. The TCR sequence derives from a woman aged 55-70 years with acute or convalescent COVID-19. As DNA, the CDR3 is TGTGCCAGCAGCCAAGTTGCAGGGTTTCGCTACGAGCAGTACTTC. Translating it yields CASSQVAGFRYEQYF.